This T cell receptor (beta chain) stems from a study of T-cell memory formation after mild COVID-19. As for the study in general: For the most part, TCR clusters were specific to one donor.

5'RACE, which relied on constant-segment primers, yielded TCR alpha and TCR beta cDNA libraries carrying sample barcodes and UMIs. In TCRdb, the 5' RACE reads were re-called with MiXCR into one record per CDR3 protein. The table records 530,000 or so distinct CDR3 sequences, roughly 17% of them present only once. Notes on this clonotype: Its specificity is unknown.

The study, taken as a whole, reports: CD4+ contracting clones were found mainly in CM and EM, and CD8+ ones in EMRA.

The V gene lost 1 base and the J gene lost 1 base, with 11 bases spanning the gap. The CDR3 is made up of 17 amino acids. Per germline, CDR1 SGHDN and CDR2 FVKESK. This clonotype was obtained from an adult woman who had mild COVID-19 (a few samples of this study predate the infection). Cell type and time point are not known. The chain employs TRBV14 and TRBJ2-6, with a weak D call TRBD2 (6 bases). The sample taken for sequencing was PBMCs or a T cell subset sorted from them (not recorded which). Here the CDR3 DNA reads TGTGCCAGCAGCCAAGCCTCGACTAGGTCTGGGGCCAACGTCCTGACTTTC. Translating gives CASSQASTRSGANVLTF.